These 5 T cell receptor beta chains were sequenced from one sample in a study of shared clonotypes between healthy human individuals. Produced via immunoSEQ multiplex PCR; TCRdb's table is partial and in-frame only. This sample has under 650,000 clones, with 96% found just once. The sample taken for sequencing was naive CD4+ T cells sorted from blood. Subset given: CD45RA+ positively selected. Receptor source: a woman in her thirties in good health.

The J gene is TRBJ2-1, the V gene TRBV11-3, with D possibly matching TRBD2 (5 bases). Between the trimmed V and J ends, which lost 5 bases and 2 bases, there was a span of 13 bases. Looked up from germline, CDR1 is SGHNT and CDR2 is YENEEA. This CDR3 is built from 15 residues. In DNA form, the CDR3 reads TGTGCCAGCAGCCCAGAAGGAGGTACCTACAATGAGCAGTTCTTC. Protein: CASSPEGGTYNEQFF. Drawing the rest from reference TRBV11-3 and TRBJ2-1, the complete variable domain is EAGVVQSPRYKIIEKKQPVAFWCNPISGHNTLYWYLQNLGQGPELLIRYENEEAVDDSQLPKDRFSAERLKGVDSTLKIQPAELGDSAVYLCASSPEGGTYNEQFFGPGTRLTVL.

The rearrangement uses TRBV28 and TRBJ2-2; 9 nucleotides line up with TRBD1. CDR3 length equals 16 residues. The germline V gene has CDR1 MDHEN and CDR2 SYDVKM. The V gene end was trimmed by 6 bases and the J gene end by 5 bases; junction bases not matched to a gene: 10. As DNA, the CDR3 is TGTGCCAGCAGCTTCCGGGACAGGGTTCAGACCGGGGAGCTGTTTTTT. The encoded protein is CASSFRDRVQTGELFF.

The rearrangement uses TRBV5-8 and TRBJ2-7, with D perhaps TRBD2 (6 bases). Germline loops: CDR1 SGHTS, CDR2 YDEGEE. This CDR3 spans 14 amino acids. V lost 4 bases, J lost 3 bases, and 14 bases lay in between. As DNA, the CDR3 is TGTGCCAGCAGCAGAGGACGGGGGAGCTACGAGCAGTACTTC. Protein sequence: CASSRGRGSYEQYF.

The rearrangement links TRBV29-1 to TRBJ2-7, with D uncertain. The V gene lost 3 bases and the J gene lost 0 bases, with 9 bases spanning the gap. The CDR3 has 13 amino acids. Per the germline V gene, CDR1 is SQVTM and CDR2 is ANQGSEA. The CDR3 sequence: CSVDFLTSYEQYF. The CDR3 DNA reads TGCAGCGTTGATTTCCTTACCTCCTACGAGCAGTACTTC.

The rearrangement uses TRBV11-2 and TRBJ2-7; 8 nucleotides align to TRBD2. The V and J ends lost 2 bases and 7 bases, in that order; junction bases with no gene match: 13. Germline-derived CDR1 and CDR2 are SGHAT and FQNNGV. The CDR3 runs 16 residues. CDR3 residues: CASSLTTSGAPLEQYF. In DNA form, the CDR3 reads TGTGCCAGCAGCTTAACAACTAGCGGAGCCCCTCTGGAGCAGTACTTC.